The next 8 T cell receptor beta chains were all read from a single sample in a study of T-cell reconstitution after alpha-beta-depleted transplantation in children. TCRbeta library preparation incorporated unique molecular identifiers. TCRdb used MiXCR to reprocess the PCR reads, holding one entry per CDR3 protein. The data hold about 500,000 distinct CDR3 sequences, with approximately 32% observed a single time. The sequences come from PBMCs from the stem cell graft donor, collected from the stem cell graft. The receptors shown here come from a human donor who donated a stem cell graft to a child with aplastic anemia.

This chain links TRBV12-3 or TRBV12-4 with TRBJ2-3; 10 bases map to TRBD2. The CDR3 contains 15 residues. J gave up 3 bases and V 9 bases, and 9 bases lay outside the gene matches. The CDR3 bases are TGTGCCAGTTCAGCGGGAGGGCCGGGGACAGATACGCAGTATTTT. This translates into CASSAGGPGTDTQYF.

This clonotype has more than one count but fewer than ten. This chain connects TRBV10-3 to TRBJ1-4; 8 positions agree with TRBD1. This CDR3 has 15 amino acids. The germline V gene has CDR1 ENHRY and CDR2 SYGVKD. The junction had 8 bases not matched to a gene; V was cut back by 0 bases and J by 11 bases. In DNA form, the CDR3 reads TGTGCCATCAGTGAGTCATCGGACAGGGTGGGGAAACTGTTTTTT. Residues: CAISESSDRVGKLFF.

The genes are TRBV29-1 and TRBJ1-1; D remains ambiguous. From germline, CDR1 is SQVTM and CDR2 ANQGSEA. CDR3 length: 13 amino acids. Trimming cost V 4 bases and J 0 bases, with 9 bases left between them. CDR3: CSVVRPVNTEAFF. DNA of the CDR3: TGCAGCGTTGTTCGGCCTGTGAACACTGAAGCTTTCTTT. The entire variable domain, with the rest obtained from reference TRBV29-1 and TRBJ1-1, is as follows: SAVISQKPSRDICQRGTSLTIQCQVDSQVTMMFWYRQQPGQSLTLIATANQGSEATYESGFVIDKFPISRPNLTFSTLTVSNMSPEDSSIYLCSVVRPVNTEAFFGQGTRLTVV.

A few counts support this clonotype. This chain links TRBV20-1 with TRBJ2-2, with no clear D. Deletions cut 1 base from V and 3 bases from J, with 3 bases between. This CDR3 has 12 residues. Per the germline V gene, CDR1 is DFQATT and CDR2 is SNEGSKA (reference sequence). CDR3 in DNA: TGCAGTGCTAGAGGGCACACCGGGGAGCTGTTTTTT. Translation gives CSARGHTGELFF.

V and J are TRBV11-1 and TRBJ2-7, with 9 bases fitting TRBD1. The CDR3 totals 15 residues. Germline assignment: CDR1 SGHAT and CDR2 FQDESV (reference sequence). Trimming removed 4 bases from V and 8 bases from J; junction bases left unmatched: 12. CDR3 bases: TGTGCCAGCAGCTCGCCCGGGACAGGGAGTTACCAGCAGTACTTC. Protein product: CASSSPGTGSYQQYF. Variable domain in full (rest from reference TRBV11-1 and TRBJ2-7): EAEVAQSPRYKITEKSQAVAFWCDPISGHATLYWYRQILGQGPELLVQFQDESVVDDSQLPKDRFSAERLKGVDSTLKIQPAELGDSAMYLCASSSPGTGSYQQYFGPGTRLTVT.

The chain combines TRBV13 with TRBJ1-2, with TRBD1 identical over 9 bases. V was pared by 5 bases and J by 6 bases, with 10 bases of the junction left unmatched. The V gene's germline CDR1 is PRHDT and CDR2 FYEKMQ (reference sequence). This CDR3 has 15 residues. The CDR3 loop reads CASSHINRGLDGYTF. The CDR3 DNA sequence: TGTGCCAGCAGCCACATTAACAGGGGGCTGGATGGCTACACCTTC.

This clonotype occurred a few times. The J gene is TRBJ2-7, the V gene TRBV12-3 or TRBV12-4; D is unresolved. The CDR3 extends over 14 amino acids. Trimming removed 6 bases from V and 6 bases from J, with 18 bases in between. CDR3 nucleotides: TGTGCCAGCAGCCTCGGCTGGCAGGACGGCGAGCAGTACGTC. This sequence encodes CASSLGWQDGEQYV.

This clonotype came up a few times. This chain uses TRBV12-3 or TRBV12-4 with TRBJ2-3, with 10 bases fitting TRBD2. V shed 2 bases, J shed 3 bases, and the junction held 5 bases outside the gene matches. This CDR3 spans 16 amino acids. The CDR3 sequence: CASSLKLAGYTDTQYF. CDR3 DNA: TGTGCCAGCAGTTTAAAACTAGCGGGATATACAGATACGCAGTATTTT.